The rows below give T cell receptor beta chains drawn from one sample of a study of blood T cell repertoires in COVID-19. Only in-frame clones appear in the TCRdb table, and some are missing; sequencing was by immunoSEQ multiplex PCR. The table has 160,000 or so clones, roughly 90% seen once. Sequenced sample: peripheral blood. The receptors here all came from an older woman with acute or convalescent COVID-19. CDR3s include the opening cysteine and the closing phenylalanine or tryptophan. D genes are given only for firm matches. Rows may omit the clone size; those that give it use once, few, many or a size class.

j_gene,d_gene,abundance,v_gene,len,CDR3nt,CDR3aa
TRBJ2-2,TRBD1,.,TRBV6-2/TRBV6-3,15,TGTGCCAGCAGTTCGAGACAGGGTTATGCCGGGGAGCTGTTTTTT,CASSSRQGYAGELFF
TRBJ1-5,.,.,TRBV19,14,TGTGCCAGTGGTTGGTGGGGGGGAAATCAGCCCCAGCATTTT,CASGWWGGNQPQHF
TRBJ1-5,.,.,TRBV7-8,12,TGTGCCAGCAGTTCGACTTATCAGCCCCAGCATTTT,CASSSTYQPQHF
TRBJ1-4,.,.,TRBV6-5,15,TGTGCCAGCGGACGGGGGGACGCAACTAATGAAAAACTGTTTTTT,CASGRGDATNEKLFF
TRBJ1-1,.,.,TRBV10-2,16,TGCGCCAGCAGTGAGGATATGCGGACAGTGAACACTGAAGCTTTCTTT,CASSEDMRTVNTEAFF
TRBJ1-5,TRBD1,.,TRBV6-2/TRBV6-3,18,TGTGCCAGCAGTTTCCGACAGGGGCAGGTTATCGGCAATCAGCCCCAGCATTTT,CASSFRQGQVIGNQPQHF
TRBJ1-1,.,.,TRBV29-1,13,TGCAGCGTTGAGTCAGGGTTGAACACTGAAGCTTTCTTT,CSVESGLNTEAFF
TRBJ2-1,.,once,TRBV20-1,11,TGCAGTGCGAGAACAGGGATTGAGCAGTTCTTC,CSARTGIEQFF
TRBJ1-6,.,.,TRBV4-2,16,TGTGCCAGCAGCCAAGGGAACCGGGACACGCGTTCACCCCTCCACTTT,CASSQGNRDTRSPLHF
TRBJ2-1,.,.,TRBV11-2,13,TGTGCCAGCAGAAGAGACACCAGCCGTGAGCAGTTCTTC,CASRRDTSREQFF
TRBJ2-1,TRBD1,.,TRBV11-2,14,TGTGCCAGCAGCGCCAGGGACAGGGGGAATGAGCAGTTCTTC,CASSARDRGNEQFF
TRBJ1-2,.,.,TRBV6-5,14,TGTGCCAGCAGTTACGTTGGGCAAAACTATGGCTACACCTTC,CASSYVGQNYGYTF
TRBJ1-1,TRBD1,.,TRBV27,14,TGTGCCAGCACCCGTACAGGGGGGTTTACTGAAGCTTTCTTT,CASTRTGGFTEAFF
TRBJ2-7,.,.,TRBV7-9,13,TGTGCCAGCAGCTCAAGCCAGGGTCACGAGCAGTACTTC,CASSSSQGHEQYF
TRBJ1-1,TRBD1,.,TRBV7-9,15,TGTGCCAGCAGCTTAGCGCAGGGGGCCGGCTCTGAAGCTTTCTTT,CASSLAQGAGSEAFF
TRBJ1-4,.,.,TRBV5-1,16,TGCGCCAGCAGCATGACCCCGACGGGAACTAATGAAAAACTGTTTTTT,CASSMTPTGTNEKLFF
TRBJ1-6,.,.,TRBV6-6,14,TGTGCCAGCAGTGCACCGGGAAAAGATTCACCCCTCCACTTT,CASSAPGKDSPLHF
TRBJ1-3,.,.,TRBV6-1,14,TGTGCCAGCAGTGAACGGCAGCGCGGAAACACCATATATTTT,CASSERQRGNTIYF
TRBJ2-6,TRBD1,once,TRBV19,16,TGTGCCAGTGCCCTCAAGACAGGGGCTGGGGCCAACGTCCTGACTTTC,CASALKTGAGANVLTF
TRBJ1-2,.,.,TRBV6-5,16,TGTGCCAGCAGTTACTCCAGGACTCGATCCCCGGGCGGCTACACCTTC,CASSYSRTRSPGGYTF
TRBJ2-1,.,.,TRBV11-3,15,TGTGCCAGCAGCTTAGGAGCTAGCGCGTACAATGAGCAGTTCTTC,CASSLGASAYNEQFF
TRBJ1-3,.,.,TRBV7-9,15,TGTGCCAGCAGCTTACTTCAGGGAACTGGAAACACCATATATTTT,CASSLLQGTGNTIYF
TRBJ1-5,.,few,TRBV28,14,TGTGCCAGCAGTCCAGGACAGATGAATCAGCCCCAGCATTTT,CASSPGQMNQPQHF
TRBJ1-1,TRBD1,.,TRBV6-5,15,TGTGCCAGCAGTACCCGACAGGGGGCGGACACTGAAGCTTTCTTT,CASSTRQGADTEAFF
TRBJ1-1,TRBD1,.,TRBV5-1,15,TGCGCCAGCAGCCAACGGACAGGGAGGGACACTGAAGCTTTCTTT,CASSQRTGRDTEAFF
TRBJ1-1,TRBD1,.,TRBV19,11,TGTGCCAGTACCGACAGGGGGCACGTCGGTTTT,CASTDRGHVGF
TRBJ2-1,.,.,TRBV19,16,TGTGCCAGTAGTATACACCTAGCGAGGCTCGACAATGAGCAGTTCTTC,CASSIHLARLDNEQFF
TRBJ1-5,.,.,TRBV19,14,TGTGCCAGTAGTCTACAGGGTTTGGGGCAGCCCCAGCATTTT,CASSLQGLGQPQHF
TRBJ2-3,.,once,TRBV27,14,TGTGCCAGCAGTTTCCACACGGAGCCAGATACGCAGTATTTT,CASSFHTEPDTQYF
TRBJ2-1,TRBD2,.,TRBV19,16,TGTGCCAGTAGTAGACAGCCGGGACTAGGTGTGGGTGAGCAGTTCTTC,CASSRQPGLGVGEQFF
TRBJ1-6,TRBD1,once,TRBV6-6,13,TGTGCCAGCATCGGGACAGGGGTAACACCCCTCCACTTT,CASIGTGVTPLHF
TRBJ2-7,.,.,TRBV2,15,TGTGCCAGCAGTGAAGCGGGCAGGTCAACGTACGAGCAGTACTTC,CASSEAGRSTYEQYF
TRBJ2-3,.,.,TRBV9,14,TGTGCCAGCAGAGGTACAGGGTTCACAGATACGCAGTATTTT,CASRGTGFTDTQYF
TRBJ2-7,TRBD2,few,TRBV5-6,16,TGTGCCAGCAGCTTGCGGACTAGCGGGGGGGCTCACGAGCAGTACTTC,CASSLRTSGGAHEQYF
TRBJ2-1,TRBD2,.,TRBV4-2,18,TGTGCCAGCAGCCAAGAAGGGGGGCTAGCGGGATTCTACAATGAGCAGTTCTTC,CASSQEGGLAGFYNEQFF
TRBJ2-6,TRBD1,.,TRBV5-1,17,TGCGCCAGCAGTTCCCGGACAGGTAGCTCTGGGGCCAACGTCCTGACTTTC,CASSSRTGSSGANVLTF
TRBJ2-1,TRBD1,once,TRBV6-2/TRBV6-3,16,TGTGCCAGCAGCCAATACCGGGACAGGGGTTACAATGAGCAGTTCTTC,CASSQYRDRGYNEQFF
TRBJ1-5,.,once,TRBV5-3,16,TGTGCCAGAAGCCTCCCAGGGCACCATAGCAATCAGCCCCAGCATTTT,CARSLPGHHSNQPQHF
TRBJ1-2,TRBD1,once,TRBV27,16,TGTGCCAGCAGTTCAAACGGACAGGAAGCTAACTATGGCTACACCTTC,CASSSNGQEANYGYTF
TRBJ2-7,TRBD1,.,TRBV6-2/TRBV6-3,16,TGTGCCAGCAGTTACTTTTCCAGACAGGGGGCAACGAAGCAGTACTTC,CASSYFSRQGATKQYF
TRBJ2-7,TRBD2,.,TRBV19,15,TGTGCCAGTAGTATAGGCCTAGCGGGGAGCTACGAGCAGTACTTC,CASSIGLAGSYEQYF
TRBJ2-2,TRBD1,.,TRBV18,14,TGTGCCAGCTCACCAGAACAGGGGGCCGGGGAGCTGTTTTTT,CASSPEQGAGELFF
TRBJ1-3,.,few,TRBV7-8,17,TGTGCCAGCAGCTTATCGTTGGTTGGCAGCTCTGGAAACACCATATATTTT,CASSLSLVGSSGNTIYF